This T cell receptor (beta chain) was identified in a study of blood T cells in healthy people across ages. About 10 milliliters was the volume of peripheral blood drawn from each donor. Total RNA amounts of at least 6 micrograms were extracted per sample. Then a second PCR, running roughly 7 to 11 cycles, was carried out with a sample-barcoded 5' primer and a J-beta primer mix. TCRdb re-called the 5' RACE reads with MiXCR, one entry per CDR3 protein. The data show 1.5 million to 1.8 million distinct CDR3 sequences, 42% seen once. The germline V gene encodes CDR1 SGDLS and CDR2 YYNGEE. Trimming cost V 4 bases and J 7 bases; bases outside gene matches: 18. The CDR3 loop spans 18 amino acids.

The gene calls are TRBV9 and TRBJ2-7; TRBD2 agrees at 12 bases. This receptor was obtained from a woman aged 18-29 years in good health. Sequenced input: blood. CDR3 protein: CASSLTSGGLSSYNEQYF. The CDR3 DNA sequence: TGTGCCAGCAGCCTAACTAGCGGGGGGCTTAGCTCCTACAATGAGCAGTACTTC.